The 20 T cell receptor beta chains below come from one sample, sequenced in a study of cytotoxic CD8 clonotypes in ibrutinib-treated CLL. Libraries were prepared by immunoSEQ multiplex PCR; TCRdb keeps only in-frame clonotypes and omits some of them. The sample comprises about 130,000 clones, about 80% of which are singletons, and about 5% rests with the top ten. The specimen was PBMCs, collected after 24 months of ibrutinib treatment. The receptors were gathered from a human donor with chronic lymphocytic leukemia.

V and J are TRBV5-1 and TRBJ1-2; D not resolved. This CDR3 region has 14 residues. Germline assignment: CDR1 SGHRS and CDR2 YFSETQ. Deletions cut 2 bases from V and 8 bases from J, with 16 bases between. The CDR3 DNA reads TGCGCCAGCAGCTTCGGGGAGCCAAATCGGGGCTACACCTTC. This translates into CASSFGEPNRGYTF.

The rearrangement uses TRBV10-3 and TRBJ2-5; 8 bases map to TRBD2. Per the germline V gene, CDR1 is ENHRY and CDR2 is SYGVKD. Germline trimming cut 10 bases from V and 0 bases from J; bases unmatched to any gene: 4. The CDR3 covers 13 residues. The chain's CDR3 is CATGGGNQETQYF. CDR3 DNA: TGTGCCACCGGGGGGGGGAACCAAGAGACCCAGTACTTC.

This clone was detected only a few times. This sequence joins TRBV6-5 and TRBJ2-7; D unclear. The CDR3 extends over 12 amino acids. V dropped 6 bases and J dropped 3 bases, with 9 bases sitting between them. In germline, CDR1 is MNHEY, CDR2 SVGAGI. The CDR3 sequence: CASRPPGYEQYF. CDR3 sequence (DNA): TGTGCCAGCAGACCGCCGGGCTACGAGCAGTACTTC.

This chain uses TRBV28 with TRBJ2-7; 9 nucleotides agree with TRBD1. Germline V gene lookup returns CDR1 MDHEN and CDR2 SYDVKM. The CDR3 runs to 15 residues. V gave up 6 bases and J gave up 3 bases; unmatched junction bases: 9. The DNA of the CDR3 is TGTGCCAGCAGCCCCGGGACAGGGATTCGCTACGAGCAGTACTTC. This codes for CASSPGTGIRYEQYF.

The rearrangement joins TRBV10-3 to TRBJ1-4, with D hard to call. CDR1 is ENHRY, CDR2 SYGVKD, per germline. The V end lost 6 bases, the J end lost 7 bases, and 9 bases lay between the germline ends. The CDR3 totals 12 residues. CDR3 sequence reads: CAISPQPEKLFF. The CDR3, as DNA: TGTGCCATCAGCCCCCAACCTGAAAAACTGTTTTTT.

The rearrangement uses TRBV28 and TRBJ2-5, with D perhaps matching TRBD2 (6 bases). The CDR3 length is 14 residues. V was clipped by 8 bases and J by 2 bases, with 15 bases between them. Germline V CDR1 and CDR2: MDHEN, SYDVKM. The chain's CDR3 is CASGKSSVQETQYF. CDR3 bases: TGTGCCAGCGGAAAATCTAGCGTTCAAGAGACCCAGTACTTC.

As regards this clone: This same CDR3 is encoded by further DNA sequences in the sample. The CDR3 sequence is CASSFGGDYGYTF. The DNA for the CDR3 is TGTGCCAGCAGTTTCGGGGGGGACTATGGCTACACCTTC. V is TRBV28 and J is TRBJ1-2; a possible D gene is TRBD1 (5 bases). Trimming removed 3 bases at V and 3 bases at J, with 8 bases between. This CDR3 has 13 residues. Germline CDR1 is MDHEN and CDR2 is SYDVKM.

On this clone: The same CDR3 arises from other DNA sequences in this sample as well. The V call is TRBV28, the J call TRBJ2-5; possible D gene TRBD2, 6 bases. Trimming removed 5 bases at V and 5 bases at J, with 15 bases between. The CDR3 totals 14 residues. Germline assignment: CDR1 MDHEN and CDR2 SYDVKM. The chain's CDR3 is CASSPPGAGETQYF. CDR3 bases: TGTGCCAGCAGTCCACCCGGGGCGGGGGAGACCCAGTACTTC.

V gene TRBV7-9 combines with J gene TRBJ1-2, with D maybe TRBD1 (5 bases). V was clipped by 5 bases and J by 2 bases, with 6 bases between them. There are 12 residues in the CDR3. Germline V gene data show CDR1 as SEHNR and CDR2 as FQNEAQ (reference sequence). This CDR3 reads CASSRQNYGYTF. As DNA, the CDR3 is TGTGCCAGCAGCCGACAGAACTATGGCTACACCTTC.

This clone was observed a single time. V and J are TRBV19 and TRBJ1-1, with D perhaps matching TRBD1 (5 bases). V lost 9 bases and J 11 bases, leaving 25 bases between the germline ends. The CDR3 is made up of 14 amino acids. Germline assignment: CDR1 LNHDA and CDR2 SQIVND (reference sequence). The CDR3 here is CASAEAVMGRGAFF. The DNA for the CDR3 is TGTGCCAGCGCGGAGGCGGTAATGGGCCGGGGGGCTTTCTTT.

V usage is TRBV7-2 and J usage is TRBJ1-2, with 9 nucleotides matching TRBD1. The CDR3 is 14 amino acids. The V gene end was trimmed by 5 bases and the J gene end by 4 bases; junction bases not matched to a gene: 5. Germline CDR1 is SGHTA and CDR2 is FQGNSA. The CDR3: CASSTRQGGYGYTF. The CDR3 DNA reads as TGTGCCAGCAGCACCCGACAGGGGGGCTATGGCTACACCTTC.

The rearrangement uses TRBV7-3 and TRBJ2-7; the D is unclear. The germline V gene encodes CDR1 SGHTA and CDR2 FQGTGA. The CDR3 is 13 residues long. Trimming took off 2 bases at V and 2 bases at J, with 7 bases between the two ends. The CDR3 spells CASSLSATYEQYF. The CDR3 DNA reads TGTGCCAGCAGCTTATCAGCGACCTACGAGCAGTACTTC.

The chain links TRBV30 to TRBJ2-7; D not resolved. The CDR3 length is 12 residues. Germline V gives CDR1 GTSNPN, CDR2 SVGIG (reference sequence). V lost 2 bases, J lost 3 bases, and 8 bases lay in between. The CDR3 nucleotides read TGTGCCTGGAGTAGTGCGCACTACGAGCAGTACTTC. It encodes CAWSSAHYEQYF.

The chain employs TRBV27 and TRBJ2-2; tentatively, D is TRBD1 (5 bases). The germline V gene encodes CDR1 MNHEY and CDR2 SMNVEV (reference sequence). The CDR3 consists of 13 residues. V was clipped by 11 bases and J by 4 bases, with 14 bases between them. This CDR3 is CAPQGVTTGELFF. Here the CDR3 DNA reads TGTGCCCCCCAAGGGGTCACCACCGGGGAGCTGTTTTTT.

The chain joins TRBV28 to TRBJ1-2; 10 positions agree with TRBD1. Trimming removed 6 bases from V and 4 bases from J; junction bases left unmatched: 5. The germline gives CDR1 MDHEN, CDR2 SYDVKM. The CDR3 is 14 amino acids. The CDR3 region is CASSGTGEAYGYTF. The DNA of the CDR3 is TGTGCCAGCAGCGGGACAGGGGAAGCCTATGGCTACACCTTC.

The chain employs TRBV4-2 and TRBJ2-7, with 12 bases identical to TRBD2. V gave up 0 bases and J gave up 0 bases; unmatched junction bases: 6. The CDR3 extends over 18 amino acids. Germline loops: CDR1 LGHNA, CDR2 YNFKEQ. The CDR3 DNA reads TGTGCCAGCAGCCAAGACCGGACTAGCGGGGCTACCTCCTACGAGCAGTACTTC. Amino acids: CASSQDRTSGATSYEQYF.

The chain joins TRBV27 to TRBJ1-5; 8 positions match TRBD1. The V segment lost 5 bases and the J segment 4 bases; nucleotides outside the gene matches: 7. The V gene's germline CDR1 is MNHEY and CDR2 SMNVEV (reference sequence). This CDR3 is 15 amino acids long. The CDR3 loop is CASSPDRGPNQPQHF. The CDR3 region has the DNA TGTGCCAGCAGTCCCGACAGGGGCCCGAATCAGCCCCAGCATTTT.

The chain uses TRBV29-1 and TRBJ1-1; 7 bases line up with TRBD1. This CDR3 is 14 amino acids long. CDR1 and CDR2 (germline): SQVTM, ANQGSEA. V gave up 6 bases and J gave up 3 bases; unmatched junction bases: 10. CDR3 DNA sequence: TGCAGCGTGGAATTACAGGGGCCGCACACTGAAGCTTTCTTT. Protein sequence: CSVELQGPHTEAFF. Supplemented by reference TRBV29-1 and TRBJ1-1, the full variable domain reads SAVISQKPSRDICQRGTSLTIQCQVDSQVTMMFWYRQQPGQSLTLIATANQGSEATYESGFVIDKFPISRPNLTFSTLTVSNMSPEDSSIYLCSVELQGPHTEAFFGQGTRLTVV.

The V and J genes are TRBV7-3 and TRBJ2-5; D not certain. The CDR3 contains 13 residues. Trimming pared 3 bases from V and 13 bases from J, leaving 18 bases between. The germline gives CDR1 SGHTA, CDR2 FQGTGA. The CDR3 spells CASSFSGSAVRYF. The DNA for the CDR3 is TGTGCCAGCAGCTTCTCAGGTTCGGCGGTCCGGTACTTC.

This clone has a single count. This rearrangement joins TRBV2 to TRBJ2-3, with 11 positions matching TRBD2. Germline V CDR1 and CDR2: SNHLY, FYNNEI. The CDR3 is made up of 15 amino acids. Trimming at V came to 4 bases and at J to 4 bases, leaving 4 bases not matched to a gene. Written as DNA, the CDR3 is TGTGCCAGCAGTGGTAGCGGGGGGGCCCCAGATACGCAGTATTTT. Its protein is CASSGSGGAPDTQYF. The full variable domain, completed using reference TRBV2 and TRBJ2-3, is EPEVTQTPSHQVTQMGQEVILRCVPISNHLYFYWYRQILGQKVEFLVSFYNNEISEKSEIFDDQFSVERPDGSNFTLKIRSTKLEDSAMYFCASSGSGGAPDTQYFGPGTRLTVL.